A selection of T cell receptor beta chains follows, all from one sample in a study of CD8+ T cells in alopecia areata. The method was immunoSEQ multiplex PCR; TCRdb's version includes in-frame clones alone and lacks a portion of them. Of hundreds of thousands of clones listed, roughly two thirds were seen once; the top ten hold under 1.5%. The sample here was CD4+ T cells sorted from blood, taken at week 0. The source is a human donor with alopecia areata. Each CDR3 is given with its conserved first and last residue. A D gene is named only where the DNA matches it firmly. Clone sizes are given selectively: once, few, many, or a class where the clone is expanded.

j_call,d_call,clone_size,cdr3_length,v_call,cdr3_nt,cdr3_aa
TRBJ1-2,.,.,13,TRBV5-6,TGTGCCAGCAGCCTTGGACAGCCTCAGGGCTACACCTTC,CASSLGQPQGYTF
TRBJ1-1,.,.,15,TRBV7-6,TGTGCCAGCAGCTTAGCCGGACCGGGGGGGACTGAAGCTTTCTTT,CASSLAGPGGTEAFF
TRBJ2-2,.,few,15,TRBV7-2,TGTGCCAGCAGCCCCCGTACTGGCCCTTCCGGGGAGCTGTTTTTT,CASSPRTGPSGELFF
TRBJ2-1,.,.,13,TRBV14,TGTGCCAGCAGCCAAGACCCTGAGGGCGAGCAGTTCTTC,CASSQDPEGEQFF
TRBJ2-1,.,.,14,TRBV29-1,TGCAGCGCCCCGGGCGGCGGGGCTACCGGTGAGCAGTTCTTC,CSAPGGGATGEQFF
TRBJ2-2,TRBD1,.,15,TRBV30,TGTGCCTGGAGGCTGACAGGGAGAATAGCCGGGGAGCTGTTTTTT,CAWRLTGRIAGELFF
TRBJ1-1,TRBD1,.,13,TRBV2,TGTGCCAGCAAAGGGACAGGGCCCACTGAAGCTTTCTTT,CASKGTGPTEAFF
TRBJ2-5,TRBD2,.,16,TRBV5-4,TGTGCCAGCAGCTCAGGACTAGCGGGGTCCCAAGAGACCCAGTACTTC,CASSSGLAGSQETQYF
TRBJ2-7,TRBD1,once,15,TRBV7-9,TGTGCCAGCAGCTCCCGGGACAGGACCCCCTACGAGCAGTACTTC,CASSSRDRTPYEQYF
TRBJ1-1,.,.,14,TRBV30,TGTGCCTGGAAAGCGGGACCCCTGAGCACTGAAGCTTTCTTT,CAWKAGPLSTEAFF
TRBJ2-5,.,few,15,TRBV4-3,TGCGCCAGCAGCCAAGAAGGGCGCAGTGAAGAGACCCAGTACTTC,CASSQEGRSEETQYF
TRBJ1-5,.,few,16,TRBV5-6,TGTGCCAGCAGCTCCTATGCGGGACGTCGACTTCAGCCCCAGCATTTT,CASSSYAGRRLQPQHF
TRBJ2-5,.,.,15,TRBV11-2,TGTGCCAGCAGCTTCGGCTGGCCCCCCCAAGAGACCCAGTACTTC,CASSFGWPPQETQYF
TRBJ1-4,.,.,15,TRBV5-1,TGCGCCAGCAGCTTGGCGACAGGACTTAGAGAAAAACTGTTTTTT,CASSLATGLREKLFF
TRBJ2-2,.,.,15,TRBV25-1,TGTGCCAGCAGTGATCCAGGGGGGCGCACCGGGGAGCTGTTTTTT,CASSDPGGRTGELFF
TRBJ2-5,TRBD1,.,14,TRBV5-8,TGTGCCAGCAGCTCGGGACAGACTCAAGAGACCCAGTACTTC,CASSSGQTQETQYF
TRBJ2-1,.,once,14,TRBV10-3,TGTGCCATCAGTGATGTGGGGGCGGCCAATGAGCAGTTCTTC,CAISDVGAANEQFF
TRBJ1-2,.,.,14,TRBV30,TGTGCCTGGATTTCGTCGGGGGGAAACTATGGCTACACCTTC,CAWISSGGNYGYTF
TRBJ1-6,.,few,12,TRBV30,TGTGCCTGGAGTCCCTCGGATTCACCCCTCCACTTT,CAWSPSDSPLHF
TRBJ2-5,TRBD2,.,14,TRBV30,TGTGCCTGGAGTGTACTAGCGGGGGAAGAGACCCAGTACTTC,CAWSVLAGEETQYF
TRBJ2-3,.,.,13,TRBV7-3,TGTGCCAGCAGTTACACTAGTAAGGATACGCAGTATTTT,CASSYTSKDTQYF
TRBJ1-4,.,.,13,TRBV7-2,TGTGCCAGCACTATCGCAACTAATGAAAAACTGTTTTTT,CASTIATNEKLFF
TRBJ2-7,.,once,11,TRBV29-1,TGCAGCGTGGCCCAGTCCTACGAGCAGTACTTC,CSVAQSYEQYF
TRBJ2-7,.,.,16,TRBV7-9,TGTGCCAGCAGCCTTGGGGTCTTATCATTGGGCTACGAGCAGTACTTC,CASSLGVLSLGYEQYF
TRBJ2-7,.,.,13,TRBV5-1,TGCGCCAGCAGCTTACCCTCTAAGGTTGAGCAGTACTTC,CASSLPSKVEQYF
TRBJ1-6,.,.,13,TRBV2,TGTGCCAGCAGTGAGGGCCCCAATTCACCCCTCCACTTT,CASSEGPNSPLHF
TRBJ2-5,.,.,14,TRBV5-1,TGCGCCAGCAGCTTGTTGAGTTTTCAAGAGACCCAGTACTTC,CASSLLSFQETQYF
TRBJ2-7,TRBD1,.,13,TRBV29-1,TGCAGCGCAGGGGACAGACTCAACTACGAGCAGTACTTC,CSAGDRLNYEQYF